Sequencing of this TCR beta chain was carried out in a study of T cell changes during pregnancy in multiple sclerosis. Germline V gene sequence: CDR1 LNHNV, CDR2 YYDKDF (reference sequence). J was trimmed by 10 bases and V by 6 bases; bases with no gene match: 9. This CDR3 contains 14 residues. The method was immunoSEQ multiplex PCR; TCRdb's version includes in-frame clones alone and lacks a portion of them. This sample yields 73,000 or so clones, of which less than 95% are seen a single time; around 0.9% belongs to the top ten. The V and J genes are TRBV15 and TRBJ2-2; 9 bases are shared with TRBD1. This receptor was identified in a female donor with multiple sclerosis, enrolled in a pregnancy study. The specimen comprised peripheral blood, sampled in the second trimester of pregnancy. Written as DNA, the CDR3 is TGTGCCACCAGAGATGGGACAGGGCGGGTGGAGCTGTTTTTT. It specifies CATRDGTGRVELFF. Complete variable domain (other parts from reference TRBV15 and TRBJ2-2): DAMVIQNPRYQVTQFGKPVTLSCSQTLNHNVMYWYQQKSSQAPKLLFHYYDKDFNNEADTPDNFQSRRPNTSFCFLDIRSPGLGDTAMYLCATRDGTGRVELFFGEGSRLTVL.